The 14 T cell receptor beta chains given below trace back to one sample, sequenced in a study of T cells in Graves' hyperthyroidism and ophthalmopathy. Amplified TCR beta CDR3 regions derived from RNA transcripts. The primer set for the first-round RT-PCR of the TCR CDR3 was HTBI. TCRdb called the multiplex PCR reads again in MiXCR, with one record for every CDR3 protein. The sample shows about 480,000 distinct CDR3 sequences, about an eighth of them seen only once. Sequenced material: blood. These receptors were taken from a woman younger than 35 with Graves' hyperthyroidism.

This clonotype was seen ten or more times. This sequence joins TRBV19 and TRBJ1-1; D is unresolved. The CDR3 extends over 14 amino acids. V gave up 0 bases and J gave up 2 bases, with 7 bases separating them. CDR1 is LNHDA and CDR2 is SQIVND in the germline V gene (reference sequence). The CDR3 region has the DNA TGTGCCAGTAGTATAGATCTAATAAACACTGAAGCTTTCTTT. It encodes CASSIDLINTEAFF.

The sample holds many counts of this clonotype. Written as DNA, the CDR3 is TGTGCCAGCAGTGGGACAGGGGGCGCCGACTATGGCTACACCTTC. The encoded protein is CASSGTGGADYGYTF. The rearrangement uses TRBV2 and TRBJ1-2; 11 nucleotides agree with TRBD1. V was pared by 4 bases and J by 3 bases, with 4 bases of the junction left unmatched. The CDR3 sequence is 15 residues long. CDR1 and CDR2 from the germline V gene are SNHLY and FYNNEI.

This sequence joins TRBV20-1 and TRBJ1-3; no clear D gene. CDR3 length: 15 residues. Germline V lookup: CDR1 DFQATT, CDR2 SNEGSKA (reference sequence). V dropped 0 bases and J dropped 0 bases, with 9 bases sitting between them. CDR3 region: CSARDEANSGNTIYF. The CDR3, as DNA: TGCAGTGCTAGAGATGAGGCCAACTCTGGAAACACCATATATTTT.

The rearrangement joins TRBV10-3 to TRBJ1-5, with 8 bases that match TRBD1. The CDR3 has 14 residues. Germline V CDR1 and CDR2: ENHRY, SYGVKD. V was pared by 8 bases and J by 7 bases, with 10 bases of the junction left unmatched. CDR3 amino acids: CAISAQGALQPQHF. The CDR3 DNA sequence: TGTGCCATCTCGGCCCAGGGGGCTTTACAGCCCCAGCATTTT.

Here the CDR3 DNA reads TGTGCCAGCAGTACAGATCTAAACACCGGGGAGCTGTTTTTT. Its translation: CASSTDLNTGELFF. The chain recombines TRBV7-9 with TRBJ2-2; D unresolved. Germline assignment: CDR1 SEHNR and CDR2 FQNEAQ (reference sequence). The V gene lost 6 bases and the J gene lost 2 bases, with 10 bases spanning the gap. The CDR3 runs to 14 residues.

This clonotype was observed many times. The chain recombines TRBV25-1 with TRBJ2-7, with TRBD1 matching over 8 bases. The CDR3 runs 16 residues. The germline gives CDR1 MGHDK, CDR2 SYGVNS. With V trimmed by 6 bases and J by 3 bases, 13 bases remained unmatched. This CDR3 reads CASSGGTTGGIYEQYF. DNA for the CDR3: TGTGCCAGCAGCGGGGGTACTACAGGGGGGATCTACGAGCAGTACTTC.

This clonotype turned up a few times. The chain is built from TRBV29-1 and TRBJ1-2; D perhaps matches TRBD1 (5 bases). The CDR3 runs 12 residues. Trimming took 6 bases from V and 7 from J, leaving 15 bases between them. The germline gives CDR1 SQVTM, CDR2 ANQGSEA. This CDR3 reads CSVPGGAGGYTF. CDR3 nucleotides: TGCAGCGTCCCGGGAGGGGCAGGTGGCTACACCTTC.

The chain is built from TRBV9 and TRBJ2-2; D unclear. Germline V gene lookup returns CDR1 SGDLS and CDR2 YYNGEE. Trimming removed 1 base from V and 6 bases from J, with 1 base in between. The length of the CDR3 is 11 residues. This CDR3 is CASSVSGELFF. In DNA form, the CDR3 reads TGTGCCAGCAGCGTATCCGGGGAGCTGTTTTTT.

Only a few counts were recorded for this clonotype. V usage is TRBV5-1 and J usage is TRBJ2-3; 10 bases align to TRBD1. With V trimmed by 4 bases and J by 1 base, 3 bases remained unmatched. The CDR3 loop spans 15 amino acids. Germline V gene sequence: CDR1 SGHRS, CDR2 YFSETQ. CDR3 region: CASSRDRGGTDTQYF. CDR3 DNA: TGCGCCAGCAGCCGGGACAGGGGAGGCACAGATACGCAGTATTTT.

This clonotype has a handful of counts. The V call is TRBV12-5, the J call TRBJ2-1; D might be TRBD2 (5 bases). Trimming cost V 3 bases and J 7 bases, with 10 bases left between them. Germline V CDR1 and CDR2: LGHNT, FRNRAP. The CDR3 runs to 13 residues. The CDR3 bases are TGTGCTAGTGGTTTAGCCCCGGGGAATGAGCAGTTCTTC. It translates to CASGLAPGNEQFF.

This clonotype was seen ten or more times. V and J are TRBV2 and TRBJ1-3; D is possibly TRBD1 (5 bases). Germline assignment: CDR1 SNHLY and CDR2 FYNNEI. V dropped 4 bases and J dropped 8 bases, with 12 bases sitting between them. CDR3 length equals 13 residues. DNA for the CDR3: TGTGCCAGCAGTGCAGACAGACGAGACACCATATATTTT. Protein: CASSADRRDTIYF.

This clonotype was observed at least ten times. The V gene is TRBV11-2, the J gene TRBJ1-6, with 9 bases fitting TRBD1. V gave up 6 bases and J gave up 6 bases; unmatched junction bases: 3. The CDR3 is 14 residues long. Germline lookup yields CDR1 SGHAT and CDR2 FQNNGV. The CDR3 DNA reads TGTGCCAGCAGTCGACAGGGGGTTAATTCACCCCTCCACTTT. Translating it yields CASSRQGVNSPLHF.

This clonotype has a handful of counts. This chain joins TRBV18 and TRBJ2-7; 14 nucleotides agree with TRBD2. CDR3 size: 15 residues. Germline V gene sequence: CDR1 KGHSH, CDR2 LQKENI. With 5 bases clipped from V and 6 bases from J, the junction kept 6 bases outside the gene matches. For the CDR3, the DNA is TGTGCCAGCTCATCAGGGACTAGCGGGAGTCGCGAGCAGTACTTC. It encodes CASSSGTSGSREQYF.

This clonotype was seen many times. The chain employs TRBV5-6 and TRBJ2-5; D might be TRBD1 (6 bases). The CDR3 has 15 residues. Looked up from germline, CDR1 is SGHDT and CDR2 is YYEEEE. The ends were cut back, 1 base at V and 1 base at J, with 11 bases in the middle. This chain's CDR3 is CASSLLTGVQETQYF. CDR3 in DNA: TGTGCCAGCAGCTTGTTGACAGGTGTCCAAGAGACCCAGTACTTC.